This TCR beta chain comes out of a study of blood T cell repertoires in COVID-19. In the study overall: Spain, Italy and the United States supplied samples that represented acute and convalescent COVID-19. T cells, B-cell-depleted T cells, or PBMCs supplied cDNA or gDNA.

Participants were aged roughly 18 to 89 years from roughly 25 US areas. In the source study's methods: Reference gene primers were amplified, and this amplification served to estimate nucleated cell counts. Assay used: immunoSEQ multiplex PCR; TCRdb lists only in-frame clones, some missing. For V, J and clone size, that table is used; D and trimming come from the DNA. The table shows 350,000 to 550,000 clones, with around 90% occurring only once. In germline, CDR1 is LNHNV, CDR2 YYDKDF (reference sequence). The CDR3 totals 14 residues. Trimming removed 0 bases at V and 5 bases at J, with 10 bases between.

The V gene is TRBV15, the J gene TRBJ1-2; D may be TRBD1 (6 bases). The TCR was taken from a woman under 30 with acute COVID-19. Sequenced material: PBMCs or T cells enriched from blood (not recorded which). CDR3 sequence: CATSRDRDTYGYTF. CDR3 coding DNA: TGTGCCACCAGCAGAGATCGGGACACTTATGGCTACACCTTC. The complete variable domain, with remaining parts taken from reference TRBV15 and TRBJ1-2, reads DAMVIQNPRYQVTQFGKPVTLSCSQTLNHNVMYWYQQKSSQAPKLLFHYYDKDFNNEADTPDNFQSRRPNTSFCFLDIRSPGLGDTAMYLCATSRDRDTYGYTFGSGTRLTVV.